One sample yielded the 2 T cell receptor beta chains listed below, sequenced in a study of blood T cell repertoires in COVID-19. Sequencing used immunoSEQ multiplex PCR; TCRdb keeps in-frame clones, though not all of them. The sample records 150,000 or so clones, over 80% being singletons. The sequencing sample was made of PBMCs or T cells enriched from blood (not recorded which). All receptors derive from a woman aged 55-69 years who had recovered from COVID-19.

The V call is TRBV5-8, the J call TRBJ1-5; D remains ambiguous. The CDR3 contains 12 residues. CDR1 and CDR2 from the germline V gene are SGHTS and YDEGEE. Trimming shortened V by 6 bases and J by 5 bases, and 9 bases separated the two germline ends. The CDR3 spells CASNFGDQPQHF. CDR3 DNA sequence: TGTGCCAGCAACTTCGGGGATCAGCCCCAGCATTTT.

In nucleotides, the CDR3 is TGTGCCAGCAGCTTATCTCCCCGCGTAGACATTCAGTACTTC. Amino acid sequence: CASSLSPRVDIQYF. The chain joins TRBV11-1 to TRBJ2-4; unclear D gene. CDR3 length: 14 amino acids. Trimming left V 2 bases short and J 8 bases short, with 13 bases between. CDR1 and CDR2 from the germline V gene are SGHAT and FQDESV (reference sequence).